This T cell receptor beta chain was recovered during a study of blood T cell repertoires in COVID-19. For the study at large: COVID-19 samples collected from the United States, Italy and Spain covered acute and convalescent phases. Nucleic acid was either cDNA or gDNA, and it came from T cells, B-cell-depleted T cells, or PBMCs.

As originally analysed: It was from reference gene primer amplification that nucleated cell counts were estimated. Sequencing used immunoSEQ multiplex PCR; TCRdb keeps in-frame clones, though not all of them. V, J and clone size reflect that table, while D and trimming were determined from the DNA. The table records approximately 150,000 clones, about 87% of them present only once. The trim removed 2 bases at V and 8 bases at J, leaving 5 bases unmatched. This CDR3 is 14 amino acids long. Germline V gene lookup returns CDR1 SGHRS and CDR2 YFSETQ. The source of this sequence is a man over 45 who had recovered from COVID-19. Source material: peripheral blood. The J gene is TRBJ2-1, the V gene TRBV5-1, with 9 nucleotides matching TRBD2. CDR3 bases: TGCGCCAGCAGCTTTAGCGGGGGTTATGATGAGCAGTTCTTC. It specifies CASSFSGGYDEQFF.